This entry describes one T cell receptor (beta chain). In this sample, this clone turned up a few times. Its antigen target is currently unknown. Here, both gene names and germline sequences come from the mouse. The CDR3 is cut off 1 residue early in the read; its end comes from the germline J gene. The time point label, as the study defines it: mouse harvest day 7 after allogeneic transplant. Mouse grafts consisting of 10^7 T-cell-depleted bone marrow cells combined with 10^6 splenic CD5+ T cells were administered by tail vein injection. GVHD in mice was modeled with a major MHC-mismatch B6 (H2b) into BALB/c (H2d) model, and tissues were profiled at day 7 or 14. Mouse tissues and retro-orbital blood were harvested on day 7 or 14 post-transplant using separate sterile tools per animal; livers were flushed beforehand. Before genomic DNA isolation with the DNeasy Blood & Tissue Kit, mouse tissues were minced using razor blades in buffered saline.

The data originate from a study of tissue T cells after allogeneic stem cell transplantation (dated by TCRdb to between 2021 and 2024). Regarding the research as a whole: The study profiled TCR beta repertoires across many tissues from research autopsies of patients with and without GVHD, plus mouse models of GVHD. The human arm was conducted as a prospective observational study, and neither blinding nor randomization was performed. Study-wide conclusions, independent of this receptor: The patient cohort was small and varied clinically, and sampling depth was recognized as a limitation. Within patients, how anatomically similar tissues were was a major factor shaping TCR repertoire composition, regardless of disease or transplant status. Which tissue TCRs were alloreactive or antigen-specific was not determined in the study, and some clones might have been persisting host cells. In both patients and mice, T cells from blood and spleen picked up only a limited part of the TCR repertoire that was detected in tissues. Only a few T cell clones appeared in more than one patient, yet motif-based clustering showed tissue-specific repertoire signatures that were shared between patients.

Relative to germline, V is missing 4 bases and J is missing 5 bases, with 8 bases of the junction outside any gene match. The CDR3 sequence holds 15 residues, the cysteine and phenylalanine included. Of the CDR3's DNA, 42 bases were read; they are in frame from base 1. The germline V gene (reference sequence) yields SNHLY for CDR1 and FYNGKV for CDR2. The library was prepared using the immunoSEQ multiplex PCR assay. Adaptive Biotechnologies performed TCRbeta CDR3 sequencing at survey depth and reported CDR3 sequences, V/J genes, productive frequency, and template counts. Amplification of TCR beta CDR3 regions was performed from genomic DNA rather than from RNA. Regarding the original processing steps: Pairwise repertoire overlap between tissues was quantified with Jensen-Shannon divergence, where 1 means complete divergence and 0 identical. Tissues were clustered by single-linkage agglomerative hierarchical clustering of pairwise JSD values and displayed as dendrograms. All patient samples were analyzed with GLIPH2 using simulation_depth 1000, kmer_min_depth 3 and cdr3_length_cutoff 8, and only groups containing more than two unique CDR3s were kept. A standardized tissue-overlap score was generated by extrapolating Jaccard GLIPH-group overlap across patients to a standard repertoire size of 1000 clones. Associations of diversity with clinical or experimental variables used linear mixed-effect models with tissue fixed effects and individual random effects. This is the immuneACCESS table as TCRdb keeps it, with only in-frame sequences that have V and J called. A part of the clones is gone; compared with another copy, unresolved V genes explain less than half, and the rest is unexplained. From that table come the V and J calls and clone size; the DNA was used to work out D and trimming. Present in this sample are 8,700 or so clones, 47% of which were seen just once. Together, the top ten hold approximately 6.5% of the sample.

This clonotype was obtained from a female BALB/c mouse given C57BL/6 T cells with graft-versus-host disease after an allogeneic hematopoietic cell transplant. Sequenced: gut tissue. The sequence joins TRBV3 to TRBJ2-5; TRBD2 lines up with 8 middle nucleotides. The DNA read from the CDR3 is TGTGCCAGCAGCTCCCTAGGGGGGGCGCGAGACACCCAGTAC. Its translation is CASSSLGGARDTQY. The CDR3, in full, reads CASSSLGGARDTQYF.